The 11 T cell receptor beta chains below all came from one sample that was sequenced in a study of shared clonotypes between healthy human individuals. Naive CD8 cells, CD45RO-negative and positively selected for CCR7, excluded terminally differentiated effector memory CD45RA+ cells. The protocol was immunoSEQ multiplex PCR, while the TCRdb copy is restricted to in-frame clones and leaves out a portion. The profile shows roughly 570,000 clones, roughly 98% of them singletons. The specimen was naive CD8+ T cells sorted from blood. The source of these receptors is a man aged 25 to 40 in good health.

The chain recombines TRBV4-1 with TRBJ1-2; D remains unclear. CDR1 and CDR2 (germline): MGHRA, YSYEKL. The CDR3 has 13 amino acids. V gave up 3 bases and J gave up 6 bases, with 11 bases separating them. The CDR3 reads CASSHQQVNGYTF. CDR3 nucleotides: TGCGCCAGCAGCCACCAACAAGTCAATGGCTACACCTTC.

V and J are TRBV27 and TRBJ2-7; possibly TRBD2 for D (6 bases). CDR1 is MNHEY and CDR2 is SMNVEV in the germline V gene (reference sequence). Between the trimmed V and J ends, which lost 6 bases and 0 bases, there was a span of 15 bases. The CDR3 extends over 15 amino acids. The CDR3 DNA is TGTGCCAGCAGGGACGGGACTCTGAGCTCCTACGAGCAGTACTTC. Translation gives CASRDGTLSSYEQYF.

V usage is TRBV7-9 and J usage is TRBJ2-1; 8 bases fit TRBD2. Germline V CDR1 and CDR2: SEHNR, FQNEAQ (reference sequence). This CDR3 contains 16 residues. V lost 5 bases and J lost 2; bases outside the gene matches: 8. CDR3 sequence: CASSPLTGGAYNEQFF. The DNA for the CDR3 is TGTGCCAGCAGCCCCTTGACGGGAGGGGCCTACAATGAGCAGTTCTTC. The full variable domain, rest sourced from reference TRBV7-9 and TRBJ2-1, is DTGVSQNPRHKITKRGQNVTFRCDPISEHNRLYWYRQTLGQGPEFLTYFQNEAQLEKSRLLSDRFSAERPKGSFSTLEIQRTEQGDSAMYLCASSPLTGGAYNEQFFGPGTRLTVL.

The chain has TRBV6-1 and TRBJ2-7; 13 nucleotides match TRBD2. V shed 3 bases, J shed 0 bases, and the junction held 8 bases outside the gene matches. This CDR3 is 18 amino acids long. CDR1 and CDR2 (germline): MNHNS, SASEGT. CDR3 nucleotide sequence: TGTGCCAGCAGTGACCTACTAGCGGGAGGGCCCCCCTCCTACGAGCAGTACTTC. Translation gives CASSDLLAGGPPSYEQYF.

The chain recombines TRBV6-5 with TRBJ1-2; D gene unclear. The CDR3 is 13 residues long. Germline values: CDR1 MNHEY, CDR2 SVGAGI. Between the trimmed V and J ends, which lost 0 bases and 4 bases, there was a span of 6 bases. The CDR3 is CASSYSWSYGYTF. The CDR3 nucleotides are TGTGCCAGCAGTTACTCCTGGAGCTATGGCTACACCTTC.

The chain employs TRBV10-3 and TRBJ2-7; the match to TRBD1 covers 9 bases. Germline assignment: CDR1 ENHRY and CDR2 SYGVKD. This CDR3 has 15 residues. The ends lost 3 bases at V and 4 bases at J; junction bases unmatched: 7. The CDR3 loop reads CAISERTGGLYEQYF. In DNA form, the CDR3 reads TGTGCCATCAGTGAAAGAACAGGGGGCTTATACGAGCAGTACTTC.

The rearrangement links TRBV4-1 to TRBJ2-3, with a possible D match to TRBD2 (6 bases). V lost 0 bases and J 0 bases, leaving 13 bases between the germline ends. Per the germline V gene, CDR1 is MGHRA and CDR2 is YSYEKL. The length of the CDR3 is 17 residues. For the CDR3, the DNA is TGCGCCAGCAGCCAAGACGAGCTGGCGGGGAGCACAGATACGCAGTATTTT. Residues: CASSQDELAGSTDTQYF.

A word on this clone: The same CDR3 also results from other DNA sequences found in this sample. The chain recombines TRBV20-1 with TRBJ2-1; D gene unclear. This CDR3 comprises 10 residues. CDR1 and CDR2 from the germline V gene are DFQATT and SNEGSKA (reference sequence). The ends were cut back, 3 bases at V and 4 bases at J, with 1 base in the middle. The CDR3 nucleotides are TGCAGTGCTAGGTACAATGAGCAGTTCTTC. Translation gives CSARYNEQFF.

The chain has TRBV5-4 and TRBJ2-2; 7 bases align to TRBD1. Per the germline V gene, CDR1 is SGHNT and CDR2 is YYREEE (reference sequence). Trimming took 5 bases from V and 0 from J; bases not matched to a gene: 7. The CDR3 has 16 residues. The DNA for the CDR3 is TGTGCCAGCAGTTTGACCGGGACAGCGAACACCGGGGAGCTGTTTTTT. Protein: CASSLTGTANTGELFF.

The V call is TRBV11-2, the J call TRBJ2-5, with 7 bases fitting TRBD2. The J segment lost 4 bases and the V segment lost 1 base, leaving 12 bases of the junction unmatched. This CDR3 is built from 17 residues. The germline V gene has CDR1 SGHAT and CDR2 FQNNGV. The CDR3 nucleotides are TGTGCCAGCAGCTTAGGTTTGGGACTAATTATCGGAGAGACCCAGTACTTC. This encodes CASSLGLGLIIGETQYF.

The chain combines TRBV5-5 with TRBJ2-7; D possibly corresponds to TRBD2 (6 bases). V lost 0 bases, J lost 6 bases, and 13 bases lay in between. There are 14 residues in the CDR3. In germline, CDR1 is SGHKS, CDR2 YYEKEE (reference sequence). CDR3 amino acids: CASSLAGETSEQYF. The CDR3, as DNA: TGTGCCAGCAGCTTGGCGGGGGAAACAAGCGAGCAGTACTTC.